Listed below are T cell receptor beta chains from one sample, sequenced in a study of technical replicates of blood from several donors. Produced via immunoSEQ multiplex PCR; TCRdb's table is partial and in-frame only. The sample lists about 61,000 clones; 97% were seen once. The sequenced sample was T cells isolated from PBMCs. Receptor source: a human donor in good health. The conserved cysteine and the conserved F or W are not part of the CDR3 here. The order of the fields is clone size, J gene, V gene, CDR3 protein. Clone sizes are given selectively: once, few, many, or a class where the clone is expanded.

clone size: NA; J gene: TRBJ1-3; V gene: TRBV19; CDR3 protein: ASSLPDRGSIY
clone size: NA; J gene: TRBJ2-7; V gene: TRBV10-3; CDR3 protein: AISPTGDLGEQY
clone size: NA; J gene: TRBJ2-7; V gene: TRBV6-1; CDR3 protein: ASYRQGGGEQY
clone size: once; J gene: TRBJ2-5; V gene: TRBV11-3; CDR3 protein: ASSLESSETQY
clone size: once; J gene: TRBJ2-7; V gene: TRBV28; CDR3 protein: ASSSAVRQY
clone size: NA; J gene: TRBJ2-7; V gene: TRBV5-1; CDR3 protein: ASSLVSDLYEQY
clone size: NA; J gene: TRBJ2-1; V gene: TRBV20-1; CDR3 protein: SALHNEQF
clone size: NA; J gene: TRBJ2-5; V gene: TRBV10-1; CDR3 protein: ASTEANSPNNYEETQY
clone size: NA; J gene: TRBJ2-1; V gene: TRBV7-9; CDR3 protein: ASSSVRGSYNEQF
clone size: NA; J gene: TRBJ2-3; V gene: TRBV29-1; CDR3 protein: SVRQGGTDTQY
clone size: NA; J gene: TRBJ1-1; V gene: TRBV6-5; CDR3 protein: ASSPFPGAPTEAF
clone size: NA; J gene: TRBJ2-7; V gene: TRBV27; CDR3 protein: ASSLWGGAEQY
clone size: once; J gene: TRBJ2-3; V gene: TRBV2; CDR3 protein: ASRGTSGADTQY
clone size: once; J gene: TRBJ2-5; V gene: TRBV6-6; CDR3 protein: ASSYSTQSGGETQY
clone size: NA; J gene: TRBJ1-1; V gene: TRBV18; CDR3 protein: ASSPAGRGMNTEAF
clone size: NA; J gene: TRBJ2-7; V gene: TRBV4-1; CDR3 protein: ASSQDRLAVSYEQY
clone size: NA; J gene: TRBJ2-5; V gene: TRBV6-5; CDR3 protein: ASSYPPETQY
clone size: once; J gene: TRBJ2-5; V gene: TRBV30; CDR3 protein: AWSLAGGQETQY
clone size: NA; J gene: TRBJ1-1; V gene: TRBV19; CDR3 protein: ASIKRQGLSEAF
clone size: NA; J gene: TRBJ1-4; V gene: TRBV10-3; CDR3 protein: AISENRARGKLF
clone size: once; J gene: TRBJ2-5; V gene: TRBV6-1; CDR3 protein: ASSVEPEGPQETQY
clone size: NA; J gene: TRBJ2-7; V gene: TRBV4-2; CDR3 protein: ASSQVNFDSLVRVGSYEQY
clone size: NA; J gene: TRBJ2-1; V gene: TRBV5-1; CDR3 protein: ASSLGPPSGDNNEQF
clone size: NA; J gene: TRBJ2-2; V gene: TRBV25-1; CDR3 protein: ASTENTGELF
clone size: NA; J gene: TRBJ2-3; V gene: TRBV6-5; CDR3 protein: ASSMRGGSDTQY